The present T cell receptor beta chain was sequenced within a study of cytomegalovirus exposure and HLA in healthy donors. CDR1 is SGHNT and CDR2 is YYREEE in the germline V gene (reference sequence). Trimming shortened V by 5 bases and J by 1 base, and 12 bases separated the two germline ends. The CDR3 sequence is 14 residues long. Findings of the study overall: Evidence from a later analysis indicated that most CMV-associated TCR beta chains looked HLA-restricted. TCR beta chain V- and J-gene trimming was linked, in a later analysis, to a missense variant in DCLRE1C.

On this clone itself: Its matching antigen is unknown.

The study ran its PCR with 60 Vbeta and 13 Jbeta primers. TCRdb's table, derived via immunoSEQ multiplex PCR, lists solely in-frame clones and lacks some. Of 82,000 or so clones listed, around a tenth are singletons. The sequence came from a man aged 55 to 70 in good health and CMV-seropositive. The chain has TRBV5-4 and TRBJ1-1; D might be TRBD1 (5 bases). Specimen: PBMCs. In nucleotides, the CDR3 is TGTGCCAGCAGTCCGGGACTCGGGAACACTGAAGCTTTCTTT. Protein sequence: CASSPGLGNTEAFF. The full variable domain, in which reference TRBV5-4 and TRBJ1-1 provide the parts outside the CDR3, is ETGVTQSPTHLIKTRGQQVTLRCSSQSGHNTVSWYQQALGQGPQFIFQYYREEENGRGNFPPRFSGLQFPNYSSELNVNALELDDSALYLCASSPGLGNTEAFFGQGTRLTVV.